This T cell receptor beta chain was identified during a study of blood T cells in healthy people across ages. Study summary: For every two T cells, template switching captured about one barcoded beta molecule. Study-level results: It was the long-lived donors that had more naive CD4+ cells and higher diversity than aged donors. Older age coincided with a roughly linear decline in TCR beta diversity per million T cells.

Primers used in a second PCR of roughly 6 to 12 cycles were a sample-barcoded 5' primer and a J-beta primer mix. Each sample provided no less than 2.5 million CDR3-containing paired-end reads. TCRdb re-analysed the 5' RACE reads in MiXCR, keeping a single row per CDR3 protein. The data hold 700,000 to 850,000 distinct CDR3 sequences, with around 36% observed a single time. About this clonotype: Its specificity is unknown.

What was sequenced was blood. This receptor was identified in a man aged 18 to 35 in good health.

The CDR3, as DNA: TGTGCCACCAGAAGTCCCCTATCACGGGGCACAGATACGCAGTATTTT. As protein: CATRSPLSRGTDTQYF. The chain recombines TRBV15 with TRBJ2-3; no firm D call. This CDR3 is built from 16 residues. CDR1 is LNHNV and CDR2 is YYDKDF in the germline V gene (reference sequence). V was shortened by 6 bases and J by 1 base, with 17 bases between the two germline ends.